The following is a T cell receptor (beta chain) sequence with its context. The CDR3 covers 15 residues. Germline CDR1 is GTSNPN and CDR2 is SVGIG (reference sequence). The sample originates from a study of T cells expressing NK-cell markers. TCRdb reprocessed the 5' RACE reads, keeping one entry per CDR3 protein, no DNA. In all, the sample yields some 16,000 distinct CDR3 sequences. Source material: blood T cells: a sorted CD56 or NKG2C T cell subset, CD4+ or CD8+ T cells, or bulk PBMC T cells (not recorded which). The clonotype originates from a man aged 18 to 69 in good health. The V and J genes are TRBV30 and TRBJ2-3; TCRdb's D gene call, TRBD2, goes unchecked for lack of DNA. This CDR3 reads CAWRRAGRGTDTQYF.